This entry describes one T cell receptor beta chain. No antigen is known for it. CDR3 length equals 15 residues. Germline CDR1 SNHLY, CDR2 FYNNEI. V gave up 3 bases and J gave up 6 bases, with 15 bases separating them. The data belong to a study of T cell responses to AZD1222 COVID-19 vaccine. Produced via immunoSEQ multiplex PCR; TCRdb's table is partial and in-frame only. Of 95,000 to 150,000 clones listed, about 91% are singletons. Study-wide findings and caveats: Two doses of AZD1222 preceded a rise in Spike-specific TCR breadth and depth. The donor cohort was predominantly white British with a female majority, and clonal diversity may have been underestimated. None of the repertoires were sampled until the peak T cell response had passed. Only a handful of AZD1222 recipients, more than 5 in all, had baseline seropositivity.

J is TRBJ2-1 and V is TRBV2; D is possibly TRBD1 (6 bases). This clonotype originated in an adult in good health. The sample in question was peripheral blood, obtained on day 0 of AZD1222 vaccination. The CDR3 is CASSENSWGLNEQFF. For the CDR3, the DNA is TGTGCCAGCAGTGAGAACTCGTGGGGGCTCAATGAGCAGTTCTTC. Using reference TRBV2 and TRBJ2-1 for the parts outside the CDR3, the full variable domain is EPEVTQTPSHQVTQMGQEVILRCVPISNHLYFYWYRQILGQKVEFLVSFYNNEISEKSEIFDDQFSVERPDGSNFTLKIRSTKLEDSAMYFCASSENSWGLNEQFFGPGTRLTVL.